This T cell receptor beta chain was recovered during a study of cytotoxic CD8 clonotypes in ibrutinib-treated CLL. Produced via immunoSEQ multiplex PCR; TCRdb's table is partial and in-frame only. The sample yields some 130,000 clones, 70% to 90% seen once. This CDR3 comprises 14 residues. Trimming left V 4 bases short and J 1 base short, with 11 bases between. Germline V gene sequence: CDR1 SQVTM, CDR2 ANQGSEA. The clonotype comes from a human donor with chronic lymphocytic leukemia. V and J are TRBV29-1 and TRBJ2-4; D remains unclear. The sample in question was PBMCs, obtained after 24 months of ibrutinib treatment. This chain's CDR3 is CSVVWDLAKNIQYF. CDR3 coding DNA: TGCAGCGTTGTCTGGGATTTGGCCAAAAACATTCAGTACTTC. Using reference TRBV29-1 and TRBJ2-4 for the parts outside the CDR3, the full variable domain is SAVISQKPSRDICQRGTSLTIQCQVDSQVTMMFWYRQQPGQSLTLIATANQGSEATYESGFVIDKFPISRPNLTFSTLTVSNMSPEDSSIYLCSVVWDLAKNIQYFGAGTRLSVL.